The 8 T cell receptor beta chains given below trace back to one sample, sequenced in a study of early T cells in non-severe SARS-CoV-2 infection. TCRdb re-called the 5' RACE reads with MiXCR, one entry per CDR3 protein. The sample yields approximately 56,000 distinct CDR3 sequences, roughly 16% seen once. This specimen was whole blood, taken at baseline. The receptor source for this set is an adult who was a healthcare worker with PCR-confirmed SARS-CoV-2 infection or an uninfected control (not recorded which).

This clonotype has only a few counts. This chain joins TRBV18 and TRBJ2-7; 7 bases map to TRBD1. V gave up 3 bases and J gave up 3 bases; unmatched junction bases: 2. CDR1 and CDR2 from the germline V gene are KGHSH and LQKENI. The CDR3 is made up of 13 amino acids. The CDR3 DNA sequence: TGTGCCAGCTCACCGAACAGGGGCTACGAGCAGTACTTC. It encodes CASSPNRGYEQYF.

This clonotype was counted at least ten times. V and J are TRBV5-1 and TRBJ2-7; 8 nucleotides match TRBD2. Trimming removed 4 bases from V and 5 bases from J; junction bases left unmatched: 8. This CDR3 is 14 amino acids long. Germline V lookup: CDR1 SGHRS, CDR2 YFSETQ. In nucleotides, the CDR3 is TGCGCCAGCAGCCGGACTGCGGGGGGAGACGAGCAGTACTTC. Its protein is CASSRTAGGDEQYF.

This chain's CDR3 is CSASPQGLETQYF. In DNA form, the CDR3 reads TGCAGTGCTAGCCCCCAGGGGTTGGAGACCCAGTACTTC. The gene calls are TRBV20-1 and TRBJ2-5, with D perhaps TRBD1 (6 bases). CDR1 and CDR2 (germline): DFQATT, SNEGSKA (reference sequence). This CDR3 is 13 amino acids long. Between the trimmed V and J ends, which lost 3 bases and 5 bases, there was a span of 13 bases.

In DNA form, the CDR3 reads TGTGCCAGCAGCCTCAGACAGGCGCCAGCCTCTGGGGCCAACGTCCTGACTTTC. Its protein is CASSLRQAPASGANVLTF. The V gene is TRBV7-6, the J gene TRBJ2-6, with D maybe TRBD1 (6 bases). V lost 5 bases, J lost 0 bases, and 17 bases lay in between. Germline assignment: CDR1 SGHVS and CDR2 FNYEAQ. The CDR3 is 18 residues long.

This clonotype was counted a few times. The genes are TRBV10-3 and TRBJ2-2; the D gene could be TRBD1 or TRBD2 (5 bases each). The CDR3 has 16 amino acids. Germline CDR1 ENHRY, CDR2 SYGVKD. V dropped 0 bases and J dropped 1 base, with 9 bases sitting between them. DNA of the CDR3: TGTGCCATCAGTGAGTCTCGGGGCGAGAACACCGGGGAGCTGTTTTTT. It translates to CAISESRGENTGELFF.

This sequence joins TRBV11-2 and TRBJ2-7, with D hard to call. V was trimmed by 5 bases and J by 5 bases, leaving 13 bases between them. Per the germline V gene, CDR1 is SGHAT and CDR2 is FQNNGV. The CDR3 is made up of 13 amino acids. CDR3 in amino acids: CASSPWARDEQYF. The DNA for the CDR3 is TGTGCCAGCAGCCCCTGGGCAAGGGACGAGCAGTACTTC.

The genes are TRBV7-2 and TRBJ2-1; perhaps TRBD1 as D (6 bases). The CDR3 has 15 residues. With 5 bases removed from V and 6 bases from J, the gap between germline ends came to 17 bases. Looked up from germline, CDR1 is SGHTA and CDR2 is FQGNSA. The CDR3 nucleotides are TGTGCCAGCAGCGCAAACGTCGCAGGGGCCAATGAGCAGTTCTTC. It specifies CASSANVAGANEQFF.

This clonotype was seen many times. DNA for the CDR3: TGTGCCAGCAGCTCGGAGCCTTGGGGGGGAGTGCGCGGGCAGACCCAGTACTTC. Translation gives CASSSEPWGGVRGQTQYF. This chain uses TRBV28 with TRBJ2-5, with TRBD2 matching over 7 bases. Germline V gives CDR1 MDHEN, CDR2 SYDVKM. V gave up 6 bases and J gave up 6 bases; unmatched junction bases: 22. The CDR3 has 18 amino acids.